The following is a T cell receptor beta chain sequence with its context. The data derive from a study of OX40 agonist ivuxolimab in advanced cancers. Overall study context: Previous treatment with anti-PD-1, anti-PD-L1 or anti-CTLA-4 therapy was allowed; roughly 40% had received some.

Trimming removed 0 bases from V and 0 bases from J, with 6 bases in between. The CDR3 has 16 residues. Germline CDR1 is MNHNS and CDR2 is SASEGT. Clones were read by immunoSEQ multiplex PCR, and TCRdb kept only the in-frame ones, dropping some. The sample carries tens of thousands of clones, 88% recorded once. The V call is TRBV6-1, the J call TRBJ1-6; D not certain. This clonotype was sampled from an adult with an advanced solid tumor such as melanoma, head and neck, liver or kidney cancer. The specimen was CD4+ or CD8+ T cells sorted from blood, collected in a trial of the OX40 agonist ivuxolimab. CDR3 nucleotide sequence: TGTGCCAGCAGTGAAGCCGGGTCCTCCTATAATTCACCCCTCCACTTT. Protein: CASSEAGSSYNSPLHF.